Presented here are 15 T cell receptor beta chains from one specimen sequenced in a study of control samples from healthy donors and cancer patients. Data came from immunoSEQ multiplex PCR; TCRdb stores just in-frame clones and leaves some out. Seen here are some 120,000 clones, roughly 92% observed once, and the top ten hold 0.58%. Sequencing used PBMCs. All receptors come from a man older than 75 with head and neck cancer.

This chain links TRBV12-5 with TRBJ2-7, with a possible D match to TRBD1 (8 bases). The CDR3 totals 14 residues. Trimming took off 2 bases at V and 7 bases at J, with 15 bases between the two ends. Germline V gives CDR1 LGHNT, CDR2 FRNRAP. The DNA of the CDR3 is TGTGCTAGTGGTTTGTTGACAGGGGAGGGAGAGCAGTACTTC. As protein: CASGLLTGEGEQYF.

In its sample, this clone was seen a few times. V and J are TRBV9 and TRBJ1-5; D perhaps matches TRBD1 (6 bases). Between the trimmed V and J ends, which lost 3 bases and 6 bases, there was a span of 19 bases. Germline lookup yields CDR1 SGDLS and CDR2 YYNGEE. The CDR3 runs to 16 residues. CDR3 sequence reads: CASSAREQGETQPQHF. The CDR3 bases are TGTGCCAGCAGCGCTCGGGAACAGGGAGAAACTCAGCCCCAGCATTTT.

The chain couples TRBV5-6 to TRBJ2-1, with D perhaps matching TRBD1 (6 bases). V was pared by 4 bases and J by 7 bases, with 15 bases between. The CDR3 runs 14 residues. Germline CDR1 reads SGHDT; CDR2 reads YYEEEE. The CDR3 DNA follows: TGTGCCAGCAGCCGAAGATCACAGGGAAATGAGCAGTTCTTC. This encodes CASSRRSQGNEQFF.

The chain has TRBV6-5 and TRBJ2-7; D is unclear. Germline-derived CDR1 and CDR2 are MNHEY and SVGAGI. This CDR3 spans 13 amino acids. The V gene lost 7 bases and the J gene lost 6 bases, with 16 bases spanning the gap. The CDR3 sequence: CASKPAPHREQYF. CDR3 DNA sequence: TGTGCCAGCAAGCCAGCCCCCCATCGCGAGCAGTACTTC.

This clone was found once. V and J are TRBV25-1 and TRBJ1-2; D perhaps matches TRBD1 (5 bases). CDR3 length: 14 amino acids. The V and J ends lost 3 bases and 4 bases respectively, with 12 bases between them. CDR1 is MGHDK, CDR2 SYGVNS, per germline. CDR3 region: CASSDRAGGYGYTF. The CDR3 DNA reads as TGTGCCAGCAGTGACAGGGCCGGAGGCTATGGCTACACCTTC.

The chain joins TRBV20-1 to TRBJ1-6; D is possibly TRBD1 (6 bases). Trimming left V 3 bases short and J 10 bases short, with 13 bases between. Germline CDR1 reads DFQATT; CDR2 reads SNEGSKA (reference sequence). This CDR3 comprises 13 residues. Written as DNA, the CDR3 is TGCAGTGCTAGTACAGGGTTAGGATCACCCCTCCACTTT. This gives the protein CSASTGLGSPLHF.

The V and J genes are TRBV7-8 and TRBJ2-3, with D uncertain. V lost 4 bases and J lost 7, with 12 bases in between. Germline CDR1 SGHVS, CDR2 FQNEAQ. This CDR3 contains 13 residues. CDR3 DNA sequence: TGTGCCAGCAGCTCTGAGGCGGCCAATACGCAGTATTTT. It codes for CASSSEAANTQYF.

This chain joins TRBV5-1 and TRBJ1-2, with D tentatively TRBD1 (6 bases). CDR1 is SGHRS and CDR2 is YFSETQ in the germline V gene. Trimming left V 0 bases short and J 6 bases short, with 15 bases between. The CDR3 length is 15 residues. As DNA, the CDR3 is TGCGCCAGCAGCTTGGTCGGCAGGGGAGGAAATGGCTACACCTTC. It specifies CASSLVGRGGNGYTF.

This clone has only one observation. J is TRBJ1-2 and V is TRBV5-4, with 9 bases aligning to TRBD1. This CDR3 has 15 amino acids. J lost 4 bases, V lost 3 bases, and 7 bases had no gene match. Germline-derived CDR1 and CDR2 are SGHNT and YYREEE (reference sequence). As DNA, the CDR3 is TGTGCCAGCAGCTGGACCGGGACAGGGACCTATGGCTACACCTTC. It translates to CASSWTGTGTYGYTF.

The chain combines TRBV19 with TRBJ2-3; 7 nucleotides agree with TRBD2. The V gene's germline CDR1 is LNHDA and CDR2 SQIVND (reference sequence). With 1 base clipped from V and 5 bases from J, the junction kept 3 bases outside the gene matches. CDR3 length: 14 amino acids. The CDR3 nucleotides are TGTGCCAGTAGTATAGGGCGGGAGAGAGATACGCAGTATTTT. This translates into CASSIGRERDTQYF.

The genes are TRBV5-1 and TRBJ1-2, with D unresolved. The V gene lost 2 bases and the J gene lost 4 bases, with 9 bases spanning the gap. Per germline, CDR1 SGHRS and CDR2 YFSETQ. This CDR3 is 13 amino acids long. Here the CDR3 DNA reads TGCGCCAGCAGCTTCGTGGGGAGCTATGGCTACACCTTC. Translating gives CASSFVGSYGYTF. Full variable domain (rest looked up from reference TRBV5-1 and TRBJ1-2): KAGVTQTPRYLIKTRGQQVTLSCSPISGHRSVSWYQQTPGQGLQFLFEYFSETQRNKGNFPGRFSGRQFSNSRSEMNVSTLELGDSALYLCASSFVGSYGYTFGSGTRLTVV.

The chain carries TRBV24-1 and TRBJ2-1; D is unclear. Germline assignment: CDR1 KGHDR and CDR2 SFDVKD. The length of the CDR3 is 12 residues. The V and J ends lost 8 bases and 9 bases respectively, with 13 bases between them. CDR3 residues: CATTLRPGEQFF. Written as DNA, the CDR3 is TGTGCCACCACTCTCCGACCGGGTGAGCAGTTCTTC.

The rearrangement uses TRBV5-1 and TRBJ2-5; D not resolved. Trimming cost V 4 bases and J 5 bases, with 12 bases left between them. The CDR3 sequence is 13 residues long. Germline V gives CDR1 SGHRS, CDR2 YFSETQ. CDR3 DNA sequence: TGCGCCAGCAGCCCCCTACCCTGGGAGACCCAGTACTTC. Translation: CASSPLPWETQYF.

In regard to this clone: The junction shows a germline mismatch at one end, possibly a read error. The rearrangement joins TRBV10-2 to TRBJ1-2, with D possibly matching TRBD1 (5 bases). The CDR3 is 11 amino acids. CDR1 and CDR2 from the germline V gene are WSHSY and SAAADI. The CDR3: CASSNRDQSIF. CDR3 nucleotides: TGCGCCAGCAGTAACCGGGACCAAAGTATCTTC.

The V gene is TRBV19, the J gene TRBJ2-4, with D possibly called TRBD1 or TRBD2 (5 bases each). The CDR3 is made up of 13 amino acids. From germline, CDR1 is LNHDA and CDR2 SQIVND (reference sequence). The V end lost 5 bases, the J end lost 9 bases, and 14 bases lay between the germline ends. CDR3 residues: CASSSRGVSIQYF. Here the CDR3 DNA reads TGTGCCAGTAGTTCACGGGGCGTAAGCATTCAGTACTTC.